This TCR beta chain was retrieved from a study of blood T cell repertoires in COVID-19. Study at large: Collection of acute and convalescent COVID-19 samples took place in the United States, Italy and Spain. Nucleic acid was either cDNA or gDNA, and it came from T cells, B-cell-depleted T cells, or PBMCs.

Germline V gene data show CDR1 as SQVTM and CDR2 as ANQGSEA. V was cut by 4 bases and J by 0 bases, with 7 bases left in between. The CDR3 sequence is 12 residues long. Study processing details: Cell counts per sample came from amplifying reference gene primers. The data were produced by immunoSEQ multiplex PCR, yet TCRdb's version contains in-frame clones alone and is incomplete. V and J calls and clone size come straight from that table; D and trimming were deduced from the DNA. The sample consists of hundreds of thousands of clones, 88% of them appearing once. This clone has more than one count but fewer than ten.

The chain recombines TRBV29-1 with TRBJ2-7; D is unresolved. This clonotype was sampled from a human donor in a cohort sampled during active COVID-19. Sequenced input: peripheral blood. The CDR3 sequence: CSVAQNSYEQYF. The CDR3 DNA sequence: TGCAGCGTTGCACAGAACTCCTACGAGCAGTACTTC.